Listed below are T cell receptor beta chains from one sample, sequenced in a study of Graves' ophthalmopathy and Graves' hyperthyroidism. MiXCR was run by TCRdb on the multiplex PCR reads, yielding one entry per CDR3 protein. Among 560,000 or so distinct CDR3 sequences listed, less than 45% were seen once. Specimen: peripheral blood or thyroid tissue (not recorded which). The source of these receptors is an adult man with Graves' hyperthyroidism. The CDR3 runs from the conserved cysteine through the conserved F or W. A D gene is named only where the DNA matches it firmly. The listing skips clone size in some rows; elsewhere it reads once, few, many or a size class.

CDR3 DNA: TGTGCCAGCAGTCTAGCGACAGGGGAAACCGGGGAGCTGTTTTTT
CDR3 protein: CASSLATGETGELFF
D gene: TRBD1
J gene: TRBJ2-2
clone size: -
V gene: TRBV27

CDR3 DNA: TGTGCCAGCCTCCCCCCCCCTGGGACTAGCGGCGAGACCCAGTACTTC
CDR3 protein: CASLPPPGTSGETQYF
D gene: TRBD2
J gene: TRBJ2-5
clone size: -
V gene: TRBV7-9

CDR3 DNA: TGTGCCACCAGTGATCTGGAGACAGGGGGCTACACCTTC
CDR3 protein: CATSDLETGGYTF
D gene: TRBD1
J gene: TRBJ1-2
clone size: few
V gene: TRBV24-1

CDR3 DNA: TGCAGTGCCTCAAGTTTGGGAGAATTCTACGAGCAGTACTTT
CDR3 protein: CSASSLGEFYEQYF
D gene: -
J gene: TRBJ2-7
clone size: -
V gene: TRBV20-1

CDR3 DNA: TGTGCCAGCAGGGGGGGACTAGCGAAGAATGAGCAGTTCTTC
CDR3 protein: CASRGGLAKNEQFF
D gene: TRBD2
J gene: TRBJ2-1
clone size: -
V gene: TRBV7-8

CDR3 DNA: TGCAGCGTTGTGGAGGAGACCCAGTACTTC
CDR3 protein: CSVVEETQYF
D gene: -
J gene: TRBJ2-5
clone size: -
V gene: TRBV29-1

CDR3 DNA: TGTGCCAGCATGACTAGCGGGTCCTACGAGCAGTACTTC
CDR3 protein: CASMTSGSYEQYF
D gene: TRBD2
J gene: TRBJ2-7
clone size: -
V gene: TRBV5-8

CDR3 DNA: TGTGCCAGCAGCCCCGACAGAGACCCTGGGGCCAACGTCCTGACTTTC
CDR3 protein: CASSPDRDPGANVLTF
D gene: -
J gene: TRBJ2-6
clone size: -
V gene: TRBV12-3/TRBV12-4

CDR3 DNA: TGTGCCAGCAGCCAAGTGGGACAGGGCCGGGAGACCCAGTACTTC
CDR3 protein: CASSQVGQGRETQYF
D gene: TRBD1
J gene: TRBJ2-5
clone size: many
V gene: TRBV3-1

CDR3 DNA: TGTGCCAGCAGTGATTTGGGAGGCTACGAGCAGTACTTC
CDR3 protein: CASSDLGGYEQYF
D gene: -
J gene: TRBJ2-7
clone size: many
V gene: TRBV6-1

CDR3 DNA: TGTGTCAGCAAAATGGACAGTAAACTATCGAAACTGTTTTTT
CDR3 protein: CVSKMDSKLSKLFF
D gene: -
J gene: TRBJ1-4
clone size: -
V gene: TRBV6-5

CDR3 DNA: TGTGCCAGCAGCCGGGGAACTGGAGAAAAACTGTTTTTT
CDR3 protein: CASSRGTGEKLFF
D gene: -
J gene: TRBJ1-4
clone size: many
V gene: TRBV5-1

CDR3 DNA: TGTGCCAGCAGTGAAACAGGGGGCAATGAAGCTTTCTTT
CDR3 protein: CASSETGGNEAFF
D gene: TRBD1
J gene: TRBJ1-1
clone size: -
V gene: TRBV2

CDR3 DNA: TGTGCCAGCAGCTTAGCGGGTGGTTATGAAAAACTGTTTTTT
CDR3 protein: CASSLAGGYEKLFF
D gene: -
J gene: TRBJ1-4
clone size: -
V gene: TRBV7-9

CDR3 DNA: TGCGCCAGCAGCTTCGAGGTTGCGGTGACCCAGTACTTC
CDR3 protein: CASSFEVAVTQYF
D gene: -
J gene: TRBJ2-5
clone size: many
V gene: TRBV5-1

CDR3 DNA: TGCGCCAGCAGCTCGAGACAGGGCTCGAACACTGAAGCTTTCTTT
CDR3 protein: CASSSRQGSNTEAFF
D gene: TRBD1
J gene: TRBJ1-1
clone size: -
V gene: TRBV5-1

CDR3 DNA: TGTGCCAGCAGTTTATTGGGACGCGAAGCTTTCTTT
CDR3 protein: CASSLLGREAFF
D gene: -
J gene: TRBJ1-1
clone size: -
V gene: TRBV28

CDR3 DNA: TGTGCCAGCGGAAACAGGGGGCCCTACGAGCAGTACTTC
CDR3 protein: CASGNRGPYEQYF
D gene: TRBD1
J gene: TRBJ2-7
clone size: -
V gene: TRBV7-9

CDR3 DNA: TGTGCCAGCAGCTCGACAGGTCACACTGAAGCTTTCTTT
CDR3 protein: CASSSTGHTEAFF
D gene: -
J gene: TRBJ1-1
clone size: many
V gene: TRBV5-4

CDR3 DNA: TGTGCCAGCAGCCCGGGAGTGGGGGTCGGGCAGCCCCAGCATTTT
CDR3 protein: CASSPGVGVGQPQHF
D gene: -
J gene: TRBJ1-5
clone size: many
V gene: TRBV7-2

CDR3 DNA: TGTGCCAGTAGTCCTCAGGGACAGGGGTCGATCAATCAGCCCCAGCATTTT
CDR3 protein: CASSPQGQGSINQPQHF
D gene: TRBD1
J gene: TRBJ1-5
clone size: -
V gene: TRBV19

CDR3 DNA: TGTGCCAACAGTCATCGCCGGGACAAGCGAAGTAACTATGGCTACACCTTC
CDR3 protein: CANSHRRDKRSNYGYTF
D gene: -
J gene: TRBJ1-2
clone size: -
V gene: TRBV27

CDR3 DNA: TGTGCCAGCACCGACAGGGGAGGCAATCAGCCCCAGCATTTT
CDR3 protein: CASTDRGGNQPQHF
D gene: TRBD1
J gene: TRBJ1-5
clone size: many
V gene: TRBV7-2

CDR3 DNA: TGTGCCAGCAGCCCCAGCCGGGGGGGCGATGAGACCCAGCATTTT
CDR3 protein: CASSPSRGGDETQHF
D gene: -
J gene: TRBJ1-5
clone size: -
V gene: TRBV9

CDR3 DNA: TGTGCCACCAGTGATTTTCTAAGGCCCTACGGAGGTCCGAACACCGGGGAGCTGTTTTTT
CDR3 protein: CATSDFLRPYGGPNTGELFF
D gene: -
J gene: TRBJ2-2
clone size: -
V gene: TRBV24-1

CDR3 DNA: TGTGCCAGCAGCTTAGACGGCAGGGGGGGGACCCAGTACTTC
CDR3 protein: CASSLDGRGGTQYF
D gene: -
J gene: TRBJ2-5
clone size: many
V gene: TRBV7-8